This is a list of T cell receptor beta chains from one sample in a study of blood T cell repertoires in COVID-19. Sequenced by immunoSEQ multiplex PCR; TCRdb stores in-frame clones only, minus some. The sample consists of under 200,000 clones, under 90% of them appearing once. The sequenced sample was PBMCs or T cells enriched from blood (not recorded which). These receptors all come from a man in his forties or fifties who had recovered from COVID-19. CDR3s include the opening cysteine and the closing phenylalanine or tryptophan. The order of the fields is D gene, J gene, clone size, V gene, CDR3 protein, CDR3 DNA. The D gene is left open where the match is weak. Clone size is stated in some rows and not others, as once, few, many or a class when expanded.

TRBD1 | TRBJ1-5 | . | TRBV28 | CASSDLEGGAQPQHF | TGTGCCAGCAGTGACCTTGAAGGGGGCGCGCAGCCCCAGCATTTT
TRBD1 | TRBJ2-7 | . | TRBV5-1 | CASSLRQGANEQYF | TGCGCCAGCAGCTTGCGACAGGGTGCCAACGAGCAGTACTTC
TRBD1 | TRBJ1-2 | . | TRBV30 | CAWRERQGGFYGYTF | TGTGCCTGGAGGGAAAGACAGGGGGGTTTTTATGGCTACACCTTC
. | TRBJ2-7 | . | TRBV2 | CASRRRDPMPYEQYF | TGTGCCAGCAGGAGGCGGGACCCAATGCCTTACGAGCAGTACTTC
. | TRBJ1-1 | . | TRBV30 | CAWSAQGIEAFF | TGTGCCTGGAGTGCACAGGGTATCGAAGCTTTCTTT
TRBD2 | TRBJ2-3 | . | TRBV7-3 | CASSSSGGAQDTQYF | TGTGCCAGCAGTTCTAGCGGGGGGGCCCAAGATACGCAGTATTTT
. | TRBJ1-1 | once | TRBV11-3 | CASSAGRNTEAFF | TGTGCCAGCAGCGCCGGTAGGAACACTGAAGCTTTCTTT
. | TRBJ1-4 | . | TRBV28 | CASSLSGSGEKLFF | TGTGCCAGCAGTTTATCAGGGTCGGGTGAAAAACTGTTTTTT
. | TRBJ1-6 | . | TRBV5-6 | CASSLAGDNSPLHF | TGTGCCAGCAGCTTGGCCGGGGATAATTCACCCCTCCACTTT
. | TRBJ2-7 | few | TRBV5-1 | CASSTGQGYEQYF | TGCGCCAGCAGTACCGGGCAGGGCTACGAGCAGTACTTC
TRBD2 | TRBJ2-5 | . | TRBV6-2/TRBV6-3 | CASSTRAGRRGALETQYF | TGTGCCAGCAGCACCCGGGCGGGGAGGCGGGGGGCTTTGGAGACCCAGTACTTC
. | TRBJ1-6 | . | TRBV27 | CASSQRGVSSYNSPLHF | TGTGCCAGCAGTCAGCGGGGGGTGAGCTCCTATAATTCACCCCTCCACTTT
. | TRBJ1-1 | few | TRBV3-1/TRBV3-2 | CASSQERDKMNTEAFF | TGTGCCAGCAGCCAAGAACGGGACAAGATGAACACTGAAGCTTTCTTT
. | TRBJ2-7 | . | TRBV9 | CASSVGQGREQYF | TGTGCCAGCAGCGTAGGCCAGGGCCGAGAGCAGTACTTC
TRBD1 | TRBJ2-2 | few | TRBV9 | CASSVQGVNTGELFF | TGTGCCAGCAGTGTACAGGGGGTGAACACCGGGGAGCTGTTTTTT
TRBD1 | TRBJ1-2 | . | TRBV19 | CASSIEETGNYGYTF | TGTGCCAGTAGTATAGAGGAGACAGGGAACTATGGCTACACCTTC
. | TRBJ2-1 | . | TRBV5-8 | CASSYNPDNEQFF | TGTGCCAGCAGCTACAACCCAGACAATGAGCAGTTCTTC
. | TRBJ1-1 | . | TRBV6-5 | CASSREGYETEAFF | TGTGCCAGCAGCCGGGAGGGGTACGAGACTGAAGCTTTCTTT
. | TRBJ1-2 | few | TRBV19 | CASSQGGSAYGYTF | TGTGCCAGTAGTCAGGGAGGATCGGCGTATGGCTACACCTTC
TRBD1 | TRBJ1-3 | . | TRBV19 | CASTRGTAPNPGNTIYF | TGTGCCAGTACTCGGGGGACAGCCCCTAATCCTGGAAACACCATATATTTT
. | TRBJ2-7 | . | TRBV6-5 | CASSRAGLPYEQYF | TGTGCCAGCAGCCGGGCGGGTCTACCCTACGAGCAGTACTTC
. | TRBJ1-1 | . | TRBV11-2 | CASSLPRTGRRTEAFF | TGTGCCAGCAGCTTACCTAGGACGGGTAGGAGGACTGAAGCTTTCTTT
. | TRBJ1-1 | . | TRBV7-9 | CASSISPGGDTEAFF | TGTGCCAGCAGCATATCCCCGGGAGGGGACACTGAAGCTTTCTTT
TRBD2 | TRBJ2-2 | . | TRBV6-4 | CASSVGLAAITGELFF | TGTGCCAGCAGTGTCGGACTAGCGGCAATAACCGGGGAGCTGTTTTTT
TRBD1 | TRBJ2-5 | . | TRBV7-9 | CASSLSGTASQETQYF | TGTGCCAGCAGCTTGTCCGGGACAGCAAGCCAAGAGACCCAGTACTTC
TRBD1 | TRBJ1-1 | . | TRBV19 | CASSIVGQEAFF | TGTGCCAGTAGTATAGTGGGACAGGAAGCTTTCTTT
TRBD1 | TRBJ1-4 | . | TRBV2 | CASREIQGRVNEKLFF | TGTGCCAGCAGGGAAATACAGGGGCGAGTTAATGAAAAACTGTTTTTT
TRBD2 | TRBJ2-5 | . | TRBV10-3 | CAISGGVQETQYF | TGTGCCATCAGCGGGGGGGTCCAAGAGACCCAGTACTTC
. | TRBJ2-1 | . | TRBV2 | CASSDQGGGEQFF | TGTGCCAGCAGTGATCAGGGGGGTGGTGAGCAGTTCTTC
. | TRBJ2-7 | few | TRBV19 | CASKTGHNSYEQYF | TGTGCCAGTAAAACGGGACACAATTCCTACGAGCAGTACTTC
TRBD1 | TRBJ1-6 | . | TRBV7-9 | CASSLVPTGEGNRNSPLHF | TGTGCCAGCAGCTTAGTACCAACAGGGGAAGGCAATCGTAATTCACCCCTCCACTTT
. | TRBJ2-5 | . | TRBV10-3 | CAISRTVEETQYF | TGTGCCATCAGTCGGACAGTTGAGGAGACCCAGTACTTC